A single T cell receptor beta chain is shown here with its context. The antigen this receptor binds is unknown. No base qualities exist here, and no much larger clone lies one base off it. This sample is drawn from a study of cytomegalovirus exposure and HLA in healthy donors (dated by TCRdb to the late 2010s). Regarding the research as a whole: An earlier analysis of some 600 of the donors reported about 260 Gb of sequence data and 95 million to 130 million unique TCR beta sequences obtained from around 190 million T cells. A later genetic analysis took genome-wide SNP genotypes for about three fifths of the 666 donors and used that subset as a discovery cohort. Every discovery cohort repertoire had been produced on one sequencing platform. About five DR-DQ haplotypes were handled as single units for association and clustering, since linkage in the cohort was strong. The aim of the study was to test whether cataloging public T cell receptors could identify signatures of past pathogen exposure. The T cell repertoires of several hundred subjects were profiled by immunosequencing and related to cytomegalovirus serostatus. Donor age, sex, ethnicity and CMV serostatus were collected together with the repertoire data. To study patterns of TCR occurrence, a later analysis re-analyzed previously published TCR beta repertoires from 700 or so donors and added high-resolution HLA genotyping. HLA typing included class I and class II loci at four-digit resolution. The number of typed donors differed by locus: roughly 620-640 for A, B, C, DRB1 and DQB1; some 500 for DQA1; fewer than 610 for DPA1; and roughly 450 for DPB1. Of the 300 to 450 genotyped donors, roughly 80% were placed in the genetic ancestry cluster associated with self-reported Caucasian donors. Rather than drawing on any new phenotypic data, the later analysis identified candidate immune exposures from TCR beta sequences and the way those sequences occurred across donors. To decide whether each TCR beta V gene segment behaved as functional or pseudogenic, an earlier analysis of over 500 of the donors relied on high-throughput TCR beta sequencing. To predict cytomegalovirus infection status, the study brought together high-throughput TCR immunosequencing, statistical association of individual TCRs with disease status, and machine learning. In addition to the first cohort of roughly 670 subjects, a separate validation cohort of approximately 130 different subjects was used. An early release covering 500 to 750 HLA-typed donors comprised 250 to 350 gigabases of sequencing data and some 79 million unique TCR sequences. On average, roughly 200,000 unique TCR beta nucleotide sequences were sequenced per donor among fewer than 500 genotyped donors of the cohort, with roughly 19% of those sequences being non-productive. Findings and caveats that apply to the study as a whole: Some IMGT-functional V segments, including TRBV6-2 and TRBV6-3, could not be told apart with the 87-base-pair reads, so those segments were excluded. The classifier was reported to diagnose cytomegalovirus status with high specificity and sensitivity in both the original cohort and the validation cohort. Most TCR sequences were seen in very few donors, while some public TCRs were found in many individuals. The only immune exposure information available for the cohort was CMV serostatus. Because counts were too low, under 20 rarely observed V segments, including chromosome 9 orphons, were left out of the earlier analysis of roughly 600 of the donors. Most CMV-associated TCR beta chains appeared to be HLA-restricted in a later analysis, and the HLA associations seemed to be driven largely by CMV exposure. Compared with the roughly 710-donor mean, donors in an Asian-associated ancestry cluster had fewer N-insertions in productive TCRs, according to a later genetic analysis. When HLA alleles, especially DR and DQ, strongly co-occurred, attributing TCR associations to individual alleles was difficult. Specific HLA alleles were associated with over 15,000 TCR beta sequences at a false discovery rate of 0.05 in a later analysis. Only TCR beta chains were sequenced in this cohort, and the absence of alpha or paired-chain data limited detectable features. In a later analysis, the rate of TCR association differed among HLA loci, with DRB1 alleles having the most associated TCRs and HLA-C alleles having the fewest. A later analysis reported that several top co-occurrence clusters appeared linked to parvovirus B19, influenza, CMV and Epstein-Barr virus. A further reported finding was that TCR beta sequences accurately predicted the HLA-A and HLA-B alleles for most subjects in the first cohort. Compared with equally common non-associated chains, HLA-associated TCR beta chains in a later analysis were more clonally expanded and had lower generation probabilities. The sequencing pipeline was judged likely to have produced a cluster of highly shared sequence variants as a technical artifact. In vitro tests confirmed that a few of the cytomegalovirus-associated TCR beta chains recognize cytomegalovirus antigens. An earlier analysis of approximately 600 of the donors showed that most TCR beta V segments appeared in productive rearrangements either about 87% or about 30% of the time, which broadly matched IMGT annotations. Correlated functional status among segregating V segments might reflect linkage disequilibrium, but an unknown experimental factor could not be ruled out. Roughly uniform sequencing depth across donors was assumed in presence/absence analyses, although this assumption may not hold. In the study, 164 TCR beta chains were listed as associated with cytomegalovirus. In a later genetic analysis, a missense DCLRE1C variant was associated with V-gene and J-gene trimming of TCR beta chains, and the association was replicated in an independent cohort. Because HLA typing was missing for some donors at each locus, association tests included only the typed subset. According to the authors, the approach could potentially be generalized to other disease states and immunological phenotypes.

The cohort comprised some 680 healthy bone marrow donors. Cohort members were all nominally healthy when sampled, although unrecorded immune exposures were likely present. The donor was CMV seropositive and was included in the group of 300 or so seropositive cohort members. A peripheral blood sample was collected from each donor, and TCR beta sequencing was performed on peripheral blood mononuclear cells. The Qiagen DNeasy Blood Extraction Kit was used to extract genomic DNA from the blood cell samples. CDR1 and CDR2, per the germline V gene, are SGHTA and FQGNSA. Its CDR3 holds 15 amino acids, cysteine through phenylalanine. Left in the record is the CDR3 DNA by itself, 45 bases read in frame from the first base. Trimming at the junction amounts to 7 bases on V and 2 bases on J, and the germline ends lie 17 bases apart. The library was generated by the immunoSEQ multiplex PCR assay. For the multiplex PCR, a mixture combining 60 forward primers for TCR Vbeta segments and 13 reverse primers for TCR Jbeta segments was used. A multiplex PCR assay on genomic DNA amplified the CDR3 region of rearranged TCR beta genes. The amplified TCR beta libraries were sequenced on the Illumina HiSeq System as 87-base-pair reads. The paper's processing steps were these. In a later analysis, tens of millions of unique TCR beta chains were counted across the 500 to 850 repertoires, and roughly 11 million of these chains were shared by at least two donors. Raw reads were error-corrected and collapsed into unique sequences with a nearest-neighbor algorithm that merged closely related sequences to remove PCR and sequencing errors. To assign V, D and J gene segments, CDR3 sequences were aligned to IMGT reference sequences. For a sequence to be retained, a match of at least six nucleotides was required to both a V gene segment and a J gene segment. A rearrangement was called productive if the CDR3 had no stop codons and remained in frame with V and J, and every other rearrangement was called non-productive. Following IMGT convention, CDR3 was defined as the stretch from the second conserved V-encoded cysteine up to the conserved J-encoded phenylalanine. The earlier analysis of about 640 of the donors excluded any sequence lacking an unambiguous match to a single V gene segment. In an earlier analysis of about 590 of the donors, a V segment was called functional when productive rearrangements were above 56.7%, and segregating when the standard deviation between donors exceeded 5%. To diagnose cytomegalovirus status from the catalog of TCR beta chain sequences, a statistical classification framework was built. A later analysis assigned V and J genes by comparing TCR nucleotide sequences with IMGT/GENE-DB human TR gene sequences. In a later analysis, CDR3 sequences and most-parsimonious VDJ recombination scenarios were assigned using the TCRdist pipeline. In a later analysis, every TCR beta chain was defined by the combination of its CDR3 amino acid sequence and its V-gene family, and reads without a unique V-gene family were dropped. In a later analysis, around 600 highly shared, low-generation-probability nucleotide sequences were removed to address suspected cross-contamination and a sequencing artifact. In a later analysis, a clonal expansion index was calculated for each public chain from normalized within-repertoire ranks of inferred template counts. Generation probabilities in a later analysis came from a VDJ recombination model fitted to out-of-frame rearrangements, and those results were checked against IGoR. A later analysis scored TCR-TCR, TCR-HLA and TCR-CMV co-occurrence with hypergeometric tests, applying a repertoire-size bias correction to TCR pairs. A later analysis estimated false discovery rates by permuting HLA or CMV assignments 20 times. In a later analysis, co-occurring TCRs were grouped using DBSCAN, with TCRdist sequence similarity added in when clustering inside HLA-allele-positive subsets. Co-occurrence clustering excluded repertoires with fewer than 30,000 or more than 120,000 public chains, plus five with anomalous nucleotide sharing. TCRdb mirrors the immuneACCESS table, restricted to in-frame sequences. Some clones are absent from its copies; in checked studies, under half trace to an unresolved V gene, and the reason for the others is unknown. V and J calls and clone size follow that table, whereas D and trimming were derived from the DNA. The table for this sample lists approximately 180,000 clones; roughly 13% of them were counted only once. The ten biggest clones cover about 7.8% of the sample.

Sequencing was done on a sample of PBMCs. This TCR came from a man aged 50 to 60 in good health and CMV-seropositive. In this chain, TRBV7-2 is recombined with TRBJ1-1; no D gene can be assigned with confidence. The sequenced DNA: TGTGCCAGCACCCCCCCTGGCAGGTTCAACACTGAAGCTTTCTTT. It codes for CASTPPGRFNTEAFF.